These T cell receptor beta chains were read from a single sample in a study of T cell changes during pregnancy in multiple sclerosis. Sequenced by immunoSEQ multiplex PCR; TCRdb stores in-frame clones only, minus some. The sample contains around 60,000 clones, approximately 94% of which appear only once. This sample comprised CD8+ T cells from peripheral blood mononuclear cells, obtained in the third trimester of pregnancy. The receptors here all came from a female donor with multiple sclerosis, enrolled in a pregnancy study. Both conserved end residues are part of each CDR3. D genes are given only for firm matches. Some rows have no size entry. The others give once, few or many, or a class for an expanded clone.

>TRBJ2-1|TRBV4-1|TRBD1|NA
CASSLGQYNEQFF
TGCGCCAGCAGCCTGGGACAGTACAATGAGCAGTTCTTC
>TRBJ2-7|TRBV14|NA|NA
CASSLGAASANF
TGTGCCAGCAGCCTTGGGGCGGCTAGCGCGAACTTC
>TRBJ2-1|TRBV28|TRBD1|NA
CASSSPGTGVYNEQFF
TGTGCCAGCAGTTCCCCCGGGACAGGGGTTTACAATGAGCAGTTCTTC
>TRBJ2-2|TRBV6-1|TRBD2|NA
CASSEREGGRGTGELFF
TGTGCCAGCAGTGAAAGGGAGGGCGGGAGAGGAACCGGGGAGCTGTTTTTT
>TRBJ2-1|TRBV6-1|TRBD1|NA
CASSVKGTGGAVYNEQFF
TGTGCCAGCAGTGTTAAAGGGACAGGGGGCGCGGTCTACAATGAGCAGTTCTTC
>TRBJ2-7|TRBV4-3|TRBD1|NA
CASSQDQGTGYEQYF
TGCGCCAGCAGCCAAGATCAGGGGACAGGCTACGAGCAGTACTTC
>TRBJ1-2|TRBV6-1|TRBD1|NA
CASSADMTGAGGYTF
TGTGCCAGCAGTGCCGATATGACAGGGGCGGGTGGCTACACCTTC
>TRBJ2-5|TRBV5-4|NA|NA
CASSLGGAREETQYF
TGTGCCAGCAGCTTAGGGGGGGCCAGGGAAGAGACCCAGTACTTC
>TRBJ2-3|TRBV21-1|NA|NA
CASLQGHTPADTQYF
TGTGCCAGCCTCCAGGGCCACACCCCGGCAGATACGCAGTATTTT
>TRBJ1-1|TRBV7-9|NA|NA
CASSIGRGKGEAFF
TGTGCCAGCAGCATTGGCAGGGGCAAGGGTGAAGCTTTCTTT
>TRBJ2-7|TRBV5-1|TRBD2|NA
CASSLDASGITEQYF
TGCGCCAGCAGCTTGGATGCGAGCGGGATCACCGAGCAGTACTTC
>TRBJ2-1|TRBV30|TRBD2|NA
CAWSVPSGLYNEQFF
TGTGCCTGGAGTGTACCTAGCGGGCTTTACAATGAGCAGTTCTTC
>TRBJ2-7|TRBV4-1|TRBD2|once
CASSQGVAGAGEQYF
TGCGCCAGCAGCCAAGGGGTAGCGGGAGCGGGGGAGCAGTACTTC
>TRBJ2-7|TRBV4-3|TRBD1|NA
CASSPGTGAYEQYF
TGCGCCAGCAGCCCCGGGACAGGAGCCTACGAGCAGTACTTC
>TRBJ2-3|TRBV5-1|TRBD1|NA
CASSLRGQKNTDTQYF
TGCGCCAGCAGCTTGAGGGGACAGAAAAACACAGATACGCAGTATTTT
>TRBJ2-1|TRBV5-6|TRBD2|NA
CAGSLAGGIHEQFF
TGTGCCGGCAGCTTGGCGGGAGGTATCCATGAGCAGTTCTTC
>TRBJ2-5|TRBV2|NA|NA
CASSPGETQYF
TGTGCCAGCAGTCCAGGGGAGACCCAGTACTTC
>TRBJ2-6|TRBV4-2|NA|many
CASSQEQGSGANVLTF
TGTGCCAGCAGCCAAGAACAGGGCTCTGGGGCCAACGTCCTGACTTTC
>TRBJ2-2|TRBV13|NA|NA
CASSPSTPAEGRHTGELFF
TGTGCCAGCAGCCCCTCAACACCCGCGGAGGGCCGTCATACCGGGGAGCTGTTTTTT
>TRBJ1-2|TRBV4-1|NA|NA
CASSQGLGDGYTF
TGCGCCAGCAGCCAAGGGTTGGGAGACGGCTACACCTTC
>TRBJ2-1|TRBV19|TRBD2|NA
CASRRTSGLYNEQFF
TGTGCCAGTAGAAGGACTAGCGGACTATACAATGAGCAGTTCTTC
>TRBJ1-1|TRBV5-6|TRBD1|NA
CASSFPLRDRGREAFF
TGTGCCAGCAGCTTTCCCCTCCGGGACAGGGGCCGCGAAGCTTTCTTT
>TRBJ2-1|TRBV23-1|TRBD2|NA
CASSHSGTSGRYNEQFF
TGCGCCAGCAGTCATTCCGGGACTAGCGGGAGATACAATGAGCAGTTCTTC
>TRBJ1-1|TRBV5-1|NA|NA
CASSFGGANTEAFF
TGCGCCAGCAGCTTCGGAGGGGCTAACACTGAAGCTTTCTTT
>TRBJ2-7|TRBV2|NA|NA
CASRAGTSSSYEQYF
TGTGCCAGCAGAGCCGGGACATCTAGCTCCTACGAGCAGTACTTC
>TRBJ1-2|TRBV6-6|TRBD1|NA
CASSVGTGDGYTF
TGTGCCAGCAGTGTTGGGACAGGGGACGGCTACACCTTC
>TRBJ2-5|TRBV5-1|NA|NA
CASSPERQVQETQYF
TGCGCCAGCAGCCCGGAAAGACAGGTTCAAGAGACCCAGTACTTC
>TRBJ2-1|TRBV5-4|NA|NA
CASSLEAGSSYNEQFF
TGTGCCAGCAGCTTGGAGGCGGGAAGCTCCTACAATGAGCAGTTCTTC
>TRBJ2-7|TRBV16|TRBD1|NA
CASSQSPGGVYEQYF
TGTGCCAGCAGCCAATCTCCAGGGGGCGTTTACGAGCAGTACTTC
>TRBJ2-1|TRBV2|TRBD2|NA
CASSEVAGGNEQFF
TGTGCCAGCAGTGAAGTGGCGGGAGGCAATGAGCAGTTCTTC
>TRBJ2-2|TRBV4-2|NA|NA
CASSQDPSSVHTGELFF
TGTGCCAGCAGCCAAGATCCGAGTAGCGTACACACCGGGGAGCTGTTTTTT
>TRBJ1-2|TRBV5-4|TRBD1|NA
CASSPRQGARGYTF
TGTGCCAGCAGCCCAAGACAGGGGGCGCGTGGCTACACCTTC
>TRBJ2-3|TRBV6-4|TRBD2|NA
CASSDSPAGGTDTQYF
TGTGCCAGCAGTGACTCACCAGCGGGAGGCACAGATACGCAGTATTTT
>TRBJ1-5|TRBV6-5|TRBD1|NA
CASRLGQGGQPQHF
TGTGCCAGCAGACTCGGACAGGGTGGTCAGCCCCAGCATTTT
>TRBJ1-1|TRBV7-2|TRBD1|NA
CASSRVPQGASEAFF
TGTGCCAGCAGCCGGGTGCCACAGGGGGCTTCTGAAGCTTTCTTT
>TRBJ1-2|TRBV6-6|TRBD1|NA
CASTRRTGGDYGYTF
TGTGCCAGCACCAGACGGACAGGGGGCGACTATGGCTACACCTTC
>TRBJ1-1|TRBV27|NA|NA
CASSPLGWLSEGGEAFF
TGTGCCAGCAGCCCCTTGGGGTGGCTGAGTGAAGGGGGTGAAGCTTTCTTT
>TRBJ2-7|TRBV28|NA|once
CASSLTRVSEQYF
TGTGCCAGCAGTTTAACCAGGGTTAGCGAGCAGTACTTC
>TRBJ1-2|TRBV7-2|NA|NA
CASSLVLIGTNYGYTF
TGTGCCAGCAGCTTAGTCCTTATCGGGACAAACTATGGCTACACCTTC